One and the same sample provided the 9 T cell receptor beta chains below, sequenced in a study of blood T cell repertoires in COVID-19. Using immunoSEQ multiplex PCR, the repertoire was profiled, and TCRdb retains in-frame clones only, with some absent. The profile shows about 250,000 clones, roughly 85% of them singletons. What was sequenced was peripheral blood. All receptors come from a man aged 18 to 29 with active or convalescent COVID-19.

V and J are TRBV30 and TRBJ2-1; D is unclear. CDR3 length: 13 amino acids. Trimming pared 3 bases from V and 0 bases from J, leaving 6 bases between. Germline V CDR1 and CDR2: GTSNPN, SVGIG (reference sequence). In DNA, the CDR3 is TGTGCCTGGAGGTCTAGCTCCTACAATGAGCAGTTCTTC. Translation: CAWRSSSYNEQFF.

The chain recombines TRBV2 with TRBJ2-1; 8 bases are shared with TRBD2. Germline assignment: CDR1 SNHLY and CDR2 FYNNEI. V lost 2 bases and J lost 4; bases outside the gene matches: 7. This CDR3 is built from 16 residues. DNA of the CDR3: TGTGCCAGCAGTGAATACGGCGGGGGGCTGTACAATGAGCAGTTCTTC. It yields the protein CASSEYGGGLYNEQFF. The whole variable domain, remainder taken from reference TRBV2 and TRBJ2-1, is EPEVTQTPSHQVTQMGQEVILRCVPISNHLYFYWYRQILGQKVEFLVSFYNNEISEKSEIFDDQFSVERPDGSNFTLKIRSTKLEDSAMYFCASSEYGGGLYNEQFFGPGTRLTVL.

The chain is built from TRBV6-1 and TRBJ1-2; perhaps TRBD1 as D (5 bases). V lost 3 bases, J lost 2 bases, and 13 bases lay in between. Germline values: CDR1 MNHNS, CDR2 SASEGT. The CDR3 length is 15 residues. DNA for the CDR3: TGTGCCAGCAGTGACAGGGTCCGGACAAACTATGGCTACACCTTC. Encoded protein: CASSDRVRTNYGYTF.

This chain links TRBV27 with TRBJ2-5, with a tentative D call TRBD1 (6 bases). Trimming took 3 bases from V and 3 from J, leaving 11 bases between them. Germline V gene sequence: CDR1 MNHEY, CDR2 SMNVEV (reference sequence). The CDR3 extends over 14 amino acids. The CDR3 sequence is CASSFLDSKETQYF. For the CDR3, the DNA is TGTGCCAGCAGTTTCTTGGACAGTAAAGAGACCCAGTACTTC.

The CDR3 DNA reads TGTGCCAGCAGTTACTCGATAAGCGGGAGCTCCTACGAGCAGTACTTC. The encoded protein is CASSYSISGSSYEQYF. This sequence joins TRBV6-5 and TRBJ2-7, with 8 bases lining up with TRBD2. The CDR3 spans 16 residues. J gave up 0 bases and V 0 bases, and 4 bases lay outside the gene matches. CDR1 is MNHEY, CDR2 SVGAGI, per germline.

The chain has TRBV7-2 and TRBJ1-5, with D perhaps TRBD1 (5 bases). Germline V gene sequence: CDR1 SGHTA, CDR2 FQGNSA. The CDR3 runs to 16 residues. Trimming shortened V by 5 bases and J by 0 bases, and 14 bases separated the two germline ends. The CDR3 here is CASSPRGGNSNQPQHF. As DNA, the CDR3 is TGTGCCAGCAGCCCACGCGGGGGGAATAGCAATCAGCCCCAGCATTTT. Together with reference TRBV7-2 and TRBJ1-5, the CDR3 gives the full variable domain: GAGVSQSPSNKVTEKGKDVELRCDPISGHTALYWYRQSLGQGLEFLIYFQGNSAPDKSGLPSDRFSAERTGGSVSTLTIQRTQQEDSAVYLCASSPRGGNSNQPQHFGDGTRLSIL.

V and J are TRBV28 and TRBJ1-1; D uncertain. The CDR3 loop spans 13 amino acids. CDR1 and CDR2 from the germline V gene are MDHEN and SYDVKM. The V gene lost 5 bases and the J gene lost 1 base, with 8 bases spanning the gap. The CDR3 protein is CASSGGWNTEAFF. CDR3 coding DNA: TGTGCCAGCAGTGGCGGATGGAACACTGAAGCTTTCTTT. Looking up the rest from reference TRBV28 and TRBJ1-1 gives the full variable domain: DVKVTQSSRYLVKRTGEKVFLECVQDMDHENMFWYRQDPGLGLRLIYFSYDVKMKEKGDIPEGYSVSREKKERFSLILESASTNQTSMYLCASSGGWNTEAFFGQGTRLTVV.

The chain carries TRBV27 and TRBJ1-5; possibly TRBD1 for D (5 bases). The germline V and J ends were trimmed by 5 bases and 7 bases, with 12 bases remaining between them. The CDR3 is made up of 13 amino acids. The germline CDR1 and CDR2 sequences are MNHEY and SMNVEV (reference sequence). The CDR3 nucleotides are TGTGCCAGCAGTGCCGGGGGAGGGCAGCCCCAGCATTTT. Its protein product is CASSAGGGQPQHF.

J is TRBJ1-5 and V is TRBV2, with D perhaps matching TRBD1 (5 bases). Trimming shortened V by 7 bases and J by 4 bases, and 14 bases separated the two germline ends. CDR3 length equals 14 residues. Germline V lookup: CDR1 SNHLY, CDR2 FYNNEI. Here the CDR3 reads CASNGQGRNQPQHF. CDR3 sequence (DNA): TGTGCCAGCAACGGGCAGGGAAGGAATCAGCCCCAGCATTTT.